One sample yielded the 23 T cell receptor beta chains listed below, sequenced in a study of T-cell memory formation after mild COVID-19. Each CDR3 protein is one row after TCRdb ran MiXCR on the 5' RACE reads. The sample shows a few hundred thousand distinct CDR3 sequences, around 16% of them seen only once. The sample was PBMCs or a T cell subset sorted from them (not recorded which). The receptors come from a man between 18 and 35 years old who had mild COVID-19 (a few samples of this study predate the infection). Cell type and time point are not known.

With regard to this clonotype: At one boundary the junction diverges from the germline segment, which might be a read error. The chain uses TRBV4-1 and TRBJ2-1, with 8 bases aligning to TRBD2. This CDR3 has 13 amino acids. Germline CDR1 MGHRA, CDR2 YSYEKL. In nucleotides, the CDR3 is TGCGCAAGCAGGGGACTAGAGGCCAATGAGCAGTTCTTC. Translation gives CASRGLEANEQFF.

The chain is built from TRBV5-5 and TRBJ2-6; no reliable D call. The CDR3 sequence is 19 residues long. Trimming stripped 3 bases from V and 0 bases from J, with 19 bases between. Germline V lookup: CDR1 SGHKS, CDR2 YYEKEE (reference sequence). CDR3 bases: TGTGCCAGCAGCTCACCCCCTGGGTATCCGGCCTCTGGGGCCAACGTCCTGACTTTC. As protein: CASSSPPGYPASGANVLTF.

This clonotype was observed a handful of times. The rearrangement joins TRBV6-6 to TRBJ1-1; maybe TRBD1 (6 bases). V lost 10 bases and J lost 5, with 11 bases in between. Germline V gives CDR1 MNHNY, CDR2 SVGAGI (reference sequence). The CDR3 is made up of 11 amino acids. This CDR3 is CATQGGTEAFF. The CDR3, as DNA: TGTGCCACACAGGGAGGTACTGAAGCTTTCTTT.

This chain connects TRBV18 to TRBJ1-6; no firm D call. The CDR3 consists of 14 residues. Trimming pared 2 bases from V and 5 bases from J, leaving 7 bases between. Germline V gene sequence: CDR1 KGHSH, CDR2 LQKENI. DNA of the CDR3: TGTGCCAGCTCACCAGGCAGAAATAATTCACCCCTCCACTTT. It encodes CASSPGRNNSPLHF.

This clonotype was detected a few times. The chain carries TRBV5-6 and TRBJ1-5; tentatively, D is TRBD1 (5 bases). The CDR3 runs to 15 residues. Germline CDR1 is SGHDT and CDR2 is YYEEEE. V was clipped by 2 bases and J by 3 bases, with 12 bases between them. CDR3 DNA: TGTGCCAGCAGCTTACTGGGACTGCCCAATCAGCCCCAGCATTTT. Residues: CASSLLGLPNQPQHF.

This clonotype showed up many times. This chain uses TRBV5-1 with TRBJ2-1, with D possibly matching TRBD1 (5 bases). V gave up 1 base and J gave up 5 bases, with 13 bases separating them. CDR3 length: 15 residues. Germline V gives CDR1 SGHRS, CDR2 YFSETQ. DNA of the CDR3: TGCGCCAGCAGCTTGACAGGCGACCCTAACAATGAGCAGTTCTTC. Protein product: CASSLTGDPNNEQFF.

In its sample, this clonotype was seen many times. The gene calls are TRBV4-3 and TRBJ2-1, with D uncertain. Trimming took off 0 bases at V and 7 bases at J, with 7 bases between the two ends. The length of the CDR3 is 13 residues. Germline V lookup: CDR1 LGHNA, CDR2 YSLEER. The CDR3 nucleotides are TGCGCCAGCAGCCAAGAGGGGTGGAATGAGCAGTTCTTC. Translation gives CASSQEGWNEQFF.

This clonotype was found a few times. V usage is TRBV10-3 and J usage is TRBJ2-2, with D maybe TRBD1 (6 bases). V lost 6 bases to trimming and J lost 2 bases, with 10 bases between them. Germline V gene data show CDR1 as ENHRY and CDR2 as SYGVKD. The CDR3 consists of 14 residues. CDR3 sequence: CAISLGTNTGELFF. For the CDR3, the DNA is TGTGCCATCAGCCTCGGGACAAACACCGGGGAGCTGTTTTTT.

This CDR3 is CASSLESSWAEAFF. DNA for the CDR3: TGCGCCAGCAGCTTGGAGTCGTCTTGGGCTGAAGCTTTCTTT. This chain uses TRBV5-1 with TRBJ1-1; D call uncertain. Trimming pared 0 bases from V and 6 bases from J, leaving 12 bases between. This CDR3 has 14 residues. The germline gives CDR1 SGHRS, CDR2 YFSETQ.

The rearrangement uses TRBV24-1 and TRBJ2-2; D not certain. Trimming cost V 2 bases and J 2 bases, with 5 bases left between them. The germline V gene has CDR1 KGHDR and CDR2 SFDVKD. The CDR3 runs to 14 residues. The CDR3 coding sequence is TGTGCCACCAGTGATTGGTCCAACACCGGGGAGCTGTTTTTT. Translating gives CATSDWSNTGELFF.

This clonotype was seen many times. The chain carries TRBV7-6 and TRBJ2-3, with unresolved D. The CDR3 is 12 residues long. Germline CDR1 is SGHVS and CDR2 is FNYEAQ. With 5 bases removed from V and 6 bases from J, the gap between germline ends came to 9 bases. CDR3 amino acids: CASSAYLDTQYF. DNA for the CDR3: TGTGCCAGCAGCGCCTACTTGGATACGCAGTATTTT.

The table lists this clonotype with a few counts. CDR3 loop: CASRGQGRQETQYF. The DNA of the CDR3 is TGTGCCAGCAGAGGACAGGGGCGACAAGAGACCCAGTACTTC. The V call is TRBV7-9, the J call TRBJ2-5, with 9 bases that match TRBD1. The germline CDR1 and CDR2 sequences are SEHNR and FQNEAQ (reference sequence). The V and J ends lost 6 bases and 2 bases, in that order; junction bases with no gene match: 4. The CDR3 length is 14 residues.

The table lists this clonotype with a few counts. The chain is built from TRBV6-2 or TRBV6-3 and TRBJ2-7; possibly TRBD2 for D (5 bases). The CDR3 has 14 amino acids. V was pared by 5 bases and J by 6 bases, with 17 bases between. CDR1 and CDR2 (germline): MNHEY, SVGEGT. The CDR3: CASSTGPRGGEQYV. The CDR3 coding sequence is TGTGCCAGCAGTACTGGGCCTCGGGGTGGCGAGCAGTACGTC.

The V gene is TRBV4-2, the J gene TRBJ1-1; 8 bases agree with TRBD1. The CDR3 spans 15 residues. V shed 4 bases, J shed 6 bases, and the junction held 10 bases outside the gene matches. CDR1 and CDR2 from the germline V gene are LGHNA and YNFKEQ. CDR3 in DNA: TGTGCCAGCAGCCGCCTAACAGGGGGTAGCGCTGAAGCTTTCTTT. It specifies CASSRLTGGSAEAFF.

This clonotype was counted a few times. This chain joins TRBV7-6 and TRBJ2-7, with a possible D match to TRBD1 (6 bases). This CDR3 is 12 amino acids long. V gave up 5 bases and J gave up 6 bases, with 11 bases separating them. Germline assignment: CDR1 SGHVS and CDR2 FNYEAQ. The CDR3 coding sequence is TGTGCCAGCAGCCTTAACAGGGCCGAGCAGTACTTC. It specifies CASSLNRAEQYF.

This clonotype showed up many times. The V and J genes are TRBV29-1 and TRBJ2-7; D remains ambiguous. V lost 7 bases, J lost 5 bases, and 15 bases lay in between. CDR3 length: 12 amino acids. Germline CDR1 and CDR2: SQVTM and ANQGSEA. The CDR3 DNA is TGCAGCGCCTCAAGGACGGAACACGAGCAGTACTTC. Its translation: CSASRTEHEQYF.

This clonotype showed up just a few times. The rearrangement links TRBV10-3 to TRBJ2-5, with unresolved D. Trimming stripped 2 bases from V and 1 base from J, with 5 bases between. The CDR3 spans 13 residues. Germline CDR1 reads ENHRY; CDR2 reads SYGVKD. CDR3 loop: CAISEDAQETQYF. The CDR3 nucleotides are TGTGCCATCAGTGAGGACGCCCAAGAGACCCAGTACTTC.

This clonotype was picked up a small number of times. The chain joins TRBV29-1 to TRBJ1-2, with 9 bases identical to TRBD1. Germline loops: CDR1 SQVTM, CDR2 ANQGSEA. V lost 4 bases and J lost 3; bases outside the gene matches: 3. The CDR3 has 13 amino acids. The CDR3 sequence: CSVGDRDDYGYTF. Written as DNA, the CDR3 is TGCAGCGTTGGGGACAGGGATGACTATGGCTACACCTTC.

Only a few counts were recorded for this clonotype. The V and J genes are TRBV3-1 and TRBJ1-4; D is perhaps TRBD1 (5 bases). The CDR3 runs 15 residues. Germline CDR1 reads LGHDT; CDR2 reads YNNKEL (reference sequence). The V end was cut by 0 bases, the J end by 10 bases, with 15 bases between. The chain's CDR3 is CASSQEGTAMSKLFF. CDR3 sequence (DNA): TGTGCCAGCAGCCAAGAGGGGACGGCTATGTCAAAACTGTTTTTT. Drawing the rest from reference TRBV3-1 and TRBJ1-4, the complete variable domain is DTAVSQTPKYLVTQMGNDKSIKCEQNLGHDTMYWYKQDSKKFLKIMFSYNNKELIINETVPNRFSPKSPDKAHLNLHINSLELGDSAVYFCASSQEGTAMSKLFFGSGTQLSVL.

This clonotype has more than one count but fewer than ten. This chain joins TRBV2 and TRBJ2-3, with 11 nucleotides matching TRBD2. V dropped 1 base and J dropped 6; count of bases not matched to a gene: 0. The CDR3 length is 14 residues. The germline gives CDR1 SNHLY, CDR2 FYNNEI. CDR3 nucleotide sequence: TGTGCCAGCAGTGAAGGGACTAGCGGGGATACGCAGTATTTT. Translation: CASSEGTSGDTQYF.

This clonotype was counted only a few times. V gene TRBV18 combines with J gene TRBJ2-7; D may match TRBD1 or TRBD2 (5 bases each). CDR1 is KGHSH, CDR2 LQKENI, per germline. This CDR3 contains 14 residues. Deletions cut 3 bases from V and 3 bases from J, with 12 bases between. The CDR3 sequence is CASSPGRVSYEQYV. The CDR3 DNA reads TGTGCCAGCTCACCGGGGCGGGTAAGCTACGAGCAGTACGTC.

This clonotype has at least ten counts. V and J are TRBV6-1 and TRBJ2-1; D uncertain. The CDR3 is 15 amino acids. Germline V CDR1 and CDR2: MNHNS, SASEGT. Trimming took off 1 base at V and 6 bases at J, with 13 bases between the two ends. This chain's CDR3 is CASSEVGLLGNEQFF. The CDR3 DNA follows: TGTGCCAGCAGTGAAGTGGGCCTCCTGGGCAATGAGCAGTTCTTC.

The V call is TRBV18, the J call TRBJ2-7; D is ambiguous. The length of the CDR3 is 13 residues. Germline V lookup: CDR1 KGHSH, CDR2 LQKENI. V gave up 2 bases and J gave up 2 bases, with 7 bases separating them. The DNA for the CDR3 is TGTGCCAGCTCACCAGGAGAGACCTACGAGCAGTACTTC. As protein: CASSPGETYEQYF.